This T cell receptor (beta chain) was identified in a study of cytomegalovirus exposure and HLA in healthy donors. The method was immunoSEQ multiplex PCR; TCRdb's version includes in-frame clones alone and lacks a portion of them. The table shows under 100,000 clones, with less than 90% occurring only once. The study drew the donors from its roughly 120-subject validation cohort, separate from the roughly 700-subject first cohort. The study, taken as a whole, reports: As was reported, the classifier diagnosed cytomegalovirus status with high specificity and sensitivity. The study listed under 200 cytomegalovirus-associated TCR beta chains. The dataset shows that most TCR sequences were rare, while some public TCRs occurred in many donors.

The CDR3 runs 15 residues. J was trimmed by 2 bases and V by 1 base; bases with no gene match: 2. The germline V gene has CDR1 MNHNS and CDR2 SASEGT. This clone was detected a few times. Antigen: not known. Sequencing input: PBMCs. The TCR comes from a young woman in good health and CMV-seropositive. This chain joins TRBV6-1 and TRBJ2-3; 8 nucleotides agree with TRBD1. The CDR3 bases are TGTGCCAGCAGTGAAGGGACAGGGCACACAGATACGCAGTATTTT. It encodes CASSEGTGHTDTQYF.